The T cell receptor beta chain described here comes from a study of identifying expanded T cells in peripheral blood. V was shortened by 0 bases and J by 5 bases, with 5 bases between the two germline ends. This CDR3 comprises 12 residues. Germline V gene data show CDR1 as SGHNT and CDR2 as YYREEE (reference sequence). The method was immunoSEQ multiplex PCR; TCRdb's version includes in-frame clones alone and lacks a portion of them. The repertoire includes 130,000 or so clones, more than 80% of them detected once, and 3.3% sits in the top ten. The TCR was taken from a person between 18 and 75 years old in good health. Sequencing was performed on blood. This chain uses TRBV5-4 with TRBJ1-2, with unresolved D. The CDR3 DNA follows: TGTGCCAGCAGCTTGGACGGGTATGGCTACACCTTC. This gives the protein CASSLDGYGYTF.